These 3 T cell receptor beta chains share one sample of origin, sequenced in a study of vaccination and CD4 T cells after COVID-19. Sequence data for DNA of cultured CD4+ T cells were generated by the Oncomine TCR Beta short-read assay. Genomic DNA was isolated from CD4+ T cells that had been cultured. TCRdb used MiXCR to reprocess the PCR reads, holding one entry per CDR3 protein. The repertoire holds approximately 9,700 distinct CDR3 sequences, roughly 30% seen once, with 10% to 15% in the top ten. Described treatment: roughly ten-day PBMC culture with coronavirus spike peptide pools or control peptides (ViraFEST assay). It was before the COVID-19 pandemic (2011-2018) that the unexposed donor's CD4+ T cells were collected. These TCRs' antigens remain unknown. The sequencing input was CD4+ T cells from blood, cultured in vitro. The source is a human donor in good health.

This clonotype was counted only a few times. This sequence joins TRBV20-1 and TRBJ2-2; TRBD2 matches at 9 bases. The junction had 3 bases not matched to a gene; V was cut back by 3 bases and J by 1 base. This CDR3 is built from 15 residues. Germline CDR1 and CDR2: DFQATT and SNEGSKA (reference sequence). DNA of the CDR3: TGCAGTGCTAGTCCTAGCGGGATGAACACCGGGGAGCTGTTTTTT. Translated, it gives CSASPSGMNTGELFF.

In this sample, this clonotype turned up a few times. V usage is TRBV20-1 and J usage is TRBJ2-4; D unresolved. The CDR3 is 14 residues long. The germline V and J ends were trimmed by 0 bases and 5 bases, with 11 bases remaining between them. Germline V CDR1 and CDR2: DFQATT, SNEGSKA (reference sequence). CDR3 coding DNA: TGCAGTGCTAGAGATCCATACAGTGAAAACATTCAGTACTTC. It encodes CSARDPYSENIQYF.

V gene TRBV19 combines with J gene TRBJ2-7; D may match TRBD1 or TRBD2 (6 bases each). The CDR3 runs to 14 residues. Germline CDR1 is LNHDA and CDR2 is SQIVND (reference sequence). V was pared by 2 bases and J by 4 bases, with 12 bases between. The DNA of the CDR3 is TGTGCCAGTAGTATACGGGGGCGAGAATACGAGCAGTACTTC. Encoded protein: CASSIRGREYEQYF.